What follows are 22 T cell receptor beta chains derived from one specimen sequenced in a study of blood T cell repertoires in COVID-19. Here immunoSEQ multiplex PCR was the method, and the copy in TCRdb shows in-frame clones only, minus some. The sample gives approximately 200,000 clones, approximately 85% of which show up once; more than 3% is in the top ten. Sequenced: peripheral blood. The receptors were sampled from a man in his sixties with acute or convalescent COVID-19.

This chain connects TRBV18 to TRBJ2-5, with 7 bases matching TRBD2. Trimming removed 3 bases from V and 0 bases from J; junction bases left unmatched: 7. The CDR3 is made up of 16 amino acids. Germline CDR1 reads KGHSH; CDR2 reads LQKENI. CDR3 nucleotide sequence: TGTGCCAGCTCACCCCTTCCGCTAGCGGACCAAGAGACCCAGTACTTC. This translates into CASSPLPLADQETQYF.

The chain uses TRBV18 and TRBJ1-1; 11 bases are a match to TRBD1. The V and J ends lost 4 bases and 0 bases, in that order; junction bases with no gene match: 7. The CDR3 consists of 17 residues. Germline CDR1 is KGHSH and CDR2 is LQKENI. The CDR3 spells CASSLGQGARVNTEAFF. The CDR3 region has the DNA TGTGCCAGCTCACTAGGACAGGGGGCTCGTGTGAACACTGAAGCTTTCTTT.

The gene calls are TRBV5-4 and TRBJ2-7, with 9 bases fitting TRBD1. The CDR3 covers 15 residues. The germline V gene has CDR1 SGHNT and CDR2 YYREEE (reference sequence). The V gene end was trimmed by 0 bases and the J gene end by 2 bases; junction bases not matched to a gene: 3. The CDR3 region has the DNA TGTGCCAGCAGCTTGGCAGGGACAGGGACCTACGAGCAGTACTTC. Encoded protein: CASSLAGTGTYEQYF.

This clone was recorded a few times. The CDR3 spells CSVAGTPNQPQHF. The CDR3 bases are TGCAGCGTCGCCGGGACACCCAATCAGCCCCAGCATTTT. This chain links TRBV29-1 with TRBJ1-5; the D gene is possibly TRBD1 (6 bases). Germline V gene data show CDR1 as SQVTM and CDR2 as ANQGSEA. With 6 bases removed from V and 3 bases from J, the gap between germline ends came to 12 bases. The CDR3 has 13 amino acids.

The sample holds a few counts of this clone. V and J are TRBV5-6 and TRBJ1-1, with D possibly being TRBD1 (6 bases). Germline V gene lookup returns CDR1 SGHDT and CDR2 YYEEEE. The length of the CDR3 is 15 residues. V was trimmed by 1 base and J by 1 base, leaving 11 bases between them. The CDR3 nucleotides read TGTGCCAGCAGCTTGCTGGACAGCGAGAACACTGAAGCTTTCTTT. Residues: CASSLLDSENTEAFF.

The gene calls are TRBV30 and TRBJ2-1; 12 nucleotides match TRBD2. CDR3 length: 15 residues. Germline V CDR1 and CDR2: GTSNPN, SVGIG (reference sequence). V shed 1 base, J shed 9 bases, and the junction held 7 bases outside the gene matches. CDR3 amino acids: CAWSGTSGNFLEQFF. In nucleotides, the CDR3 is TGTGCCTGGAGTGGGACTAGCGGGAACTTTCTTGAGCAGTTCTTC.

The V call is TRBV28, the J call TRBJ1-6; D gene ambiguous. The germline CDR1 and CDR2 sequences are MDHEN and SYDVKM. The CDR3 covers 13 residues. Trimming pared 8 bases from V and 10 bases from J, leaving 15 bases between. The CDR3 reads CASLSAGYSPLHF. The CDR3 bases are TGTGCCAGCCTATCGGCGGGGTACTCACCCCTCCACTTT.

J is TRBJ2-1 and V is TRBV5-1; TRBD2 matches at 11 bases. V lost 2 bases and J lost 7; bases outside the gene matches: 5. The CDR3 is made up of 15 amino acids. Germline values: CDR1 SGHRS, CDR2 YFSETQ. CDR3 in DNA: TGCGCCAGCAGCTTTAGCGGGAGGGATGAAAATGAGCAGTTCTTC. This sequence encodes CASSFSGRDENEQFF. Using reference TRBV5-1 and TRBJ2-1 for the parts outside the CDR3, the full variable domain is KAGVTQTPRYLIKTRGQQVTLSCSPISGHRSVSWYQQTPGQGLQFLFEYFSETQRNKGNFPGRFSGRQFSNSRSEMNVSTLELGDSALYLCASSFSGRDENEQFFGPGTRLTVL.

The rearrangement uses TRBV6-1 and TRBJ2-6; 8 bases fit TRBD2. In germline, CDR1 is MNHNS, CDR2 SASEGT. The CDR3 is made up of 18 amino acids. V shed 3 bases and J 3 bases; nucleotides not matched to a gene: 10. The chain's CDR3 is CASSDSVAGLGGANVLTF. The CDR3 nucleotides are TGTGCCAGCAGTGACAGTGTAGCGGGGTTAGGTGGGGCCAACGTCCTGACTTTC.

The V call is TRBV11-2, the J call TRBJ2-6; tentatively, D is TRBD1 (6 bases). The CDR3 loop spans 18 amino acids. V gave up 4 bases and J gave up 2 bases, with 18 bases separating them. CDR1 is SGHAT and CDR2 is FQNNGV in the germline V gene. The CDR3 DNA reads as TGTGCCAGCAGCTCCTACAGGGTAGCCTCTGCTGGGGCCAACGTCCTGACTTTC. It yields the protein CASSSYRVASAGANVLTF.

The chain combines TRBV30 with TRBJ1-2; D ambiguous. The V gene lost 4 bases and the J gene lost 0 bases, with 6 bases spanning the gap. The V gene's germline CDR1 is GTSNPN and CDR2 SVGIG (reference sequence). This CDR3 has 12 residues. The CDR3 reads CAWNRANYGYTF. The CDR3 DNA is TGTGCCTGGAATAGAGCTAACTATGGCTACACCTTC.

The chain has TRBV30 and TRBJ2-5; 11 nucleotides agree with TRBD2. V lost 4 bases and J lost 2; bases outside the gene matches: 3. Looked up from germline, CDR1 is GTSNPN and CDR2 is SVGIG (reference sequence). The CDR3 contains 14 residues. CDR3 sequence reads: CAWKIAGGQETQYF. DNA of the CDR3: TGTGCCTGGAAGATAGCGGGGGGGCAAGAGACCCAGTACTTC.

J is TRBJ1-1 and V is TRBV9; D is ambiguous. Germline V gene sequence: CDR1 SGDLS, CDR2 YYNGEE. V was pared by 1 base and J by 3 bases, with 7 bases between. The CDR3 contains 13 residues. The CDR3 DNA follows: TGTGCCAGCAGCGTATCCCCATACACTGAAGCTTTCTTT. This translates into CASSVSPYTEAFF.

To note about this clone: The junction differs from germline at one of its ends, possibly a read error. The gene calls are TRBV6-6 and TRBJ1-1, with D unresolved. This CDR3 contains 13 residues. In germline, CDR1 is MNHNY, CDR2 SVGAGI (reference sequence). CDR3 nucleotide sequence: TGTGCCAGCAGCTTTGACCTTAACAGTGAAGCTTTCTTT. Translated, it gives CASSFDLNSEAFF.

The chain links TRBV19 to TRBJ2-7; 8 bases align to TRBD1. This CDR3 comprises 15 residues. CDR1 is LNHDA, CDR2 SQIVND, per germline (reference sequence). J gave up 4 bases and V 3 bases, and 8 bases lay outside the gene matches. As DNA, the CDR3 is TGTGCCAGTAGTATTTCGCAGGGGGCGGCGTACGAGCAGTACTTC. Protein: CASSISQGAAYEQYF.

V usage is TRBV6-2 or TRBV6-3 and J usage is TRBJ1-2; unclear D gene. Trimming removed 0 bases from V and 0 bases from J, with 8 bases in between. Looked up from germline, CDR1 is MNHEY and CDR2 is SVGEGT. The CDR3 has 15 amino acids. The CDR3 region is CASSYSAWPNYGYTF. The CDR3 DNA sequence: TGTGCCAGCAGTTACTCGGCCTGGCCTAACTATGGCTACACCTTC.

The chain recombines TRBV29-1 with TRBJ2-1; 8 bases fit TRBD1. V was pared by 7 bases and J by 9 bases, with 11 bases of the junction left unmatched. Germline values: CDR1 SQVTM, CDR2 ANQGSEA. The CDR3 spans 13 residues. CDR3 coding DNA: TGCAGCGGAGGAACTGGGACAGGCGGTGAGCAGTTCTTC. Amino acid sequence: CSGGTGTGGEQFF.

The rearrangement links TRBV7-3 to TRBJ1-1; TRBD1 aligns across 7 bases. Trimming removed 5 bases from V and 5 bases from J; junction bases left unmatched: 8. The germline CDR1 and CDR2 sequences are SGHTA and FQGTGA. The CDR3 is 14 amino acids. CDR3 sequence (DNA): TGTGCCAGCAGCCCCTCAGGGGGGATGACTGAAGCTTTCTTT. It translates to CASSPSGGMTEAFF. Full variable domain (remainder filled in from reference TRBV7-3 and TRBJ1-1): GAGVSQTPSNKVTEKGKYVELRCDPISGHTALYWYRQSLGQGPEFLIYFQGTGAADDSGLPNDRFFAVRPEGSVSTLKIQRTERGDSAVYLCASSPSGGMTEAFFGQGTRLTVV.

The genes are TRBV6-8 and TRBJ2-3; TRBD2 agrees at 9 bases. The CDR3 spans 17 residues. V lost 8 bases and J lost 0; bases outside the gene matches: 12. From germline, CDR1 is MNHGY and CDR2 SAAAGT. CDR3 sequence (DNA): TGTGCCAGCCCGGAGATAGCGGGAGCCCTAAGCACAGATACGCAGTATTTT. Translating gives CASPEIAGALSTDTQYF.

This sequence joins TRBV6-4 and TRBJ2-3; TRBD2 might be the D (5 bases). The CDR3 runs to 13 residues. Germline CDR1 is MRHNA and CDR2 is SNTAGT. V lost 4 bases and J lost 1, with 6 bases in between. The CDR3 DNA reads as TGTGCCAGCAGTGGGACTGGCACAGATACGCAGTATTTT. Protein: CASSGTGTDTQYF.

This clone has just one count. This sequence joins TRBV6-2 or TRBV6-3 and TRBJ1-2; D may be TRBD1 (5 bases). Trimming pared 5 bases from V and 7 bases from J, leaving 11 bases between. The CDR3 has 12 amino acids. Germline values: CDR1 MNHEY, CDR2 SVGEGT. CDR3 nucleotide sequence: TGTGCCAGCAGTAAAGGACACAGTGGCTACACCTTC. It encodes CASSKGHSGYTF.

The V call is TRBV24-1, the J call TRBJ1-2; no reliable D call. This CDR3 is 14 amino acids long. Trimming removed 0 bases from V and 2 bases from J, with 6 bases in between. Germline V gene sequence: CDR1 KGHDR, CDR2 SFDVKD. For the CDR3, the DNA is TGTGCCACCAGTGATTTGTCCAGAAACTATGGCTACACCTTC. Amino acid sequence: CATSDLSRNYGYTF.